This T cell receptor beta chain originates from a study of T cell responses to AZD1222 COVID-19 vaccine (dated by TCRdb to the early 2020s). A note on the overall study: TCR sequencing was performed for 230 to 250 trial participants, of whom about 200 were given two doses of AZD1222 and 26 were given two doses of MenACWY control vaccine. Trial participants were enrolled by age into 18-55, 56-69 and 70-plus year subgroups, with around 140, 26 and 57 TCR-sequenced participants respectively.

Concerning this clone itself: Its antigen has not been determined. Base qualities are not provided; no much larger clone lies one nucleotide away.

The time point label corresponds to: about 28 days (+/-7) after the second vaccine dose. AZD1222 recipients with second doses at about 4 weeks or about 12 weeks were pooled, because spike-specific TCR depth and breadth did not differ between schedules. The vaccinee samples were drawn from two UK trials, COV001 and COV002, one of which was a single-blind randomized controlled phase 2/3 trial testing AZD1222 (ChAdOx1 nCoV-19) in healthy adults. For TCRbeta chain sequencing, PBMC samples were collected from trial participants at day 0 and at day 28 after the second dose. The study at large found these results: The whole spike protein was spanned by vaccine-associated CD4 TCRs, and dominant responses were seen in regions 160-218 and 743-854. Most participants were white British and females outnumbered males, and the authors suggested that clonal diversity may have been underestimated. Conclusions about previously exposed vaccinees are limited because only five or six AZD1222 recipients were SARS-CoV-2 seropositive at baseline. No day 14 peak-response samples were available, so repertoires were characterized only after the peak T cell response. After two AZD1222 doses, both the breadth and the depth of spike-specific TCRs were significantly higher than at day 0 and than in MenACWY recipients. The 56-69-year group was small, and its depth increase did not reach significance, likely because of low power. Epitopes outside the regions mutated in the B.1.351 and B.1.1.7 variants were reportedly recognized by nearly half of the unique spike-specific TCRs.

The CDR3 regions of human TCRbeta chains were subjected to immunosequencing. Concerning the study's data processing: TCRs in the repertoires were matched against a reference library of SARS-CoV-2-specific TCRs that had been generated with the MIRA antigen-specificity platform. Breadth meant the fraction of unique TCRs that were SARS-CoV-2-associated, whereas depth meant the fraction of total T cells that were SARS-CoV-2-associated. Each spike-specific TCR was assigned to its reactive spike region and to a CD4 or CD8 class using the MIRA data. Log10-transformed breadth and depth values were compared by one-way ANOVA with Sidak's multiple comparisons tests. TCRdb limited this immuneACCESS table to in-frame rearrangements with V and J called. A share of clones is missing; checked studies link under half to unresolved V genes, and the rest is unexplained. That table is the source of V, J and clone size, and D and trimming were worked out from the DNA. Recorded for this sample are about 160,000 clones; 80% to 95% of them occurred a single time. More than 3% of the sample lies in the top ten.

The CDR3 has 14 amino acids, counting the end cysteine and phenylalanine. Of all the DNA, just the CDR3 is kept, 42 bases in frame from base 1. V loses 0 bases, J loses 7 bases, and the germline ends lie 13 bases apart. In the germline V gene, CDR1 corresponds to SGHRS and CDR2 to YFSETQ. The chain links TRBV5-1 with TRBJ1-2; no D gene can be assigned with confidence. The starting material was peripheral blood, obtained 28 days after the second AZD1222 dose. This sequence originates from an adult who received the AZD1222 COVID-19 vaccine. In nucleotides, the sequence is TGCGCCAGCAGCTTGGACAGTATAAATGGTGGCTACACCTTC. This is translated as CASSLDSINGGYTF. The full variable domain, with segments outside the CDR3 supplied by the reference TRBV5-1 and TRBJ1-2 proteins, appears as KAGVTQTPRYLIKTRGQQVTLSCSPISGHRSVSWYQQTPGQGLQFLFEYFSETQRNKGNFPGRFSGRQFSNSRSEMNVSTLELGDSALYLCASSLDSINGGYTFGSGTRLTVV.